This TCR beta chain derives from a study of blood T cell repertoires in COVID-19. Study as a whole: Sites across the United States, Italy and Spain contributed samples from acute and convalescent COVID-19.

The ends were cut back, 3 bases at V and 5 bases at J, with 16 bases in the middle. Germline V gene data show CDR1 as SGHVS and CDR2 as FQNEAQ. CDR3 length: 15 residues. Only in-frame clones appear in the TCRdb table, and some are missing; sequencing was by immunoSEQ multiplex PCR. The sample consists of 150,000 to 200,000 clones, about three quarters of them appearing once. The chain combines TRBV7-8 with TRBJ2-5; D might be TRBD1 (6 bases). Specimen: peripheral blood. The origin of this receptor is a woman in her 70s with acute or convalescent COVID-19. The CDR3 region has the DNA TGTGCCAGCAGCTTGGGACACCAGGTAGGGGAGACCCAGTACTTC. Its translation is CASSLGHQVGETQYF.